This T cell receptor (beta chain) was documented in a study of response to subunit inactivated influenza vaccine. Each CDR3 protein is one row after TCRdb ran MiXCR on the RT-PCR reads. Here the sample spans fewer than 700,000 distinct CDR3 sequences, 10% to 15% being singletons. The starting material was PBMCs from blood, obtained roughly 47 days after vaccination. The source is a man in his fifties who received an inactivated influenza vaccine.

CDR3 bases: TGTGCCACCAGGAGGGGGGGGGCTGAGGCCGGGGAGCTGTTTTTT. Translated, it gives CATRRGGAEAGELFF. The rearrangement joins TRBV25-1 to TRBJ2-2; D perhaps matches TRBD2 (7 bases). V was cut by 10 bases and J by 6 bases, with 21 bases left in between. The CDR3 contains 15 residues. The V gene's germline CDR1 is MGHDK and CDR2 SYGVNS.